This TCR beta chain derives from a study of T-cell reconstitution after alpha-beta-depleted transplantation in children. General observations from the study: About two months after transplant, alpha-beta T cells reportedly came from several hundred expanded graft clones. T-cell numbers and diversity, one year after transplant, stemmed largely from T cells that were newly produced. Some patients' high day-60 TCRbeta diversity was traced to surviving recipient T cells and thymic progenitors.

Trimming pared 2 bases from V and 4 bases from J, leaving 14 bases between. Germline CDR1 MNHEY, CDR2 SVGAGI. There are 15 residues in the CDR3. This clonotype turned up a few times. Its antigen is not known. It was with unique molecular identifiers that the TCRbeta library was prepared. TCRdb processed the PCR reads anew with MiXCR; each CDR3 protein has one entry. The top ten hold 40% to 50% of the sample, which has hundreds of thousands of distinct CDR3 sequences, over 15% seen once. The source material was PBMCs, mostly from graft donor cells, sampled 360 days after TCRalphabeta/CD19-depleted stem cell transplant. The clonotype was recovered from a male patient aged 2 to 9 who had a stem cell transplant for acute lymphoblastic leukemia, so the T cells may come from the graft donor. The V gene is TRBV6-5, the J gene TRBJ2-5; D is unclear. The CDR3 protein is CASSYLPDPAETQYF. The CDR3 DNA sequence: TGTGCCAGCAGTTACCTTCCGGACCCCGCAGAGACCCAGTACTTC.